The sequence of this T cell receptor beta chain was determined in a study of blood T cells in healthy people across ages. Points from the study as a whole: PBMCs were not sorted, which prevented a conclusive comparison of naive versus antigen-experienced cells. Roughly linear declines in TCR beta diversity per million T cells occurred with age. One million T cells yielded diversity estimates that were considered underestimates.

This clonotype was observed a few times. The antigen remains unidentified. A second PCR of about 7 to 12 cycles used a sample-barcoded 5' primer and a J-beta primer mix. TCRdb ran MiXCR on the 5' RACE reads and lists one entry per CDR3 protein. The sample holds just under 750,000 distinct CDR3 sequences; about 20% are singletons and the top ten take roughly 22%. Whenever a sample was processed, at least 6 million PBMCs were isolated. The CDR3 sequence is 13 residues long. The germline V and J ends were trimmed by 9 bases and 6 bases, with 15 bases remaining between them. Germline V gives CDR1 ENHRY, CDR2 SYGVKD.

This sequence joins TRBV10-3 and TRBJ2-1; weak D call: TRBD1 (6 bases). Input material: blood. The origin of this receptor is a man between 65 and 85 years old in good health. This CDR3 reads CAIGGYRGNEQFF. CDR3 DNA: TGTGCCATAGGGGGATATAGGGGCAATGAGCAGTTCTTC.